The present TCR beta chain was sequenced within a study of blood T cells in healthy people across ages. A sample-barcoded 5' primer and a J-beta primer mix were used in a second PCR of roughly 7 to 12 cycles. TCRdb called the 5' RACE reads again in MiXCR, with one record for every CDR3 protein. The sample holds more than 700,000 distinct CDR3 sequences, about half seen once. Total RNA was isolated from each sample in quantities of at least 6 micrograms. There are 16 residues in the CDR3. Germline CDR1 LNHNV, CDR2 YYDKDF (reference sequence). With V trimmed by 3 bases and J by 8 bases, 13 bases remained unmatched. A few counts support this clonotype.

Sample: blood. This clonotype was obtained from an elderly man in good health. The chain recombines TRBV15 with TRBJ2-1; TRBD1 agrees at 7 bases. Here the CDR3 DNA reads TGTGCCACCAGCAGTTATAGGACAGGTGTATTTGATGAGCAGTTCTTC. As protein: CATSSYRTGVFDEQFF.